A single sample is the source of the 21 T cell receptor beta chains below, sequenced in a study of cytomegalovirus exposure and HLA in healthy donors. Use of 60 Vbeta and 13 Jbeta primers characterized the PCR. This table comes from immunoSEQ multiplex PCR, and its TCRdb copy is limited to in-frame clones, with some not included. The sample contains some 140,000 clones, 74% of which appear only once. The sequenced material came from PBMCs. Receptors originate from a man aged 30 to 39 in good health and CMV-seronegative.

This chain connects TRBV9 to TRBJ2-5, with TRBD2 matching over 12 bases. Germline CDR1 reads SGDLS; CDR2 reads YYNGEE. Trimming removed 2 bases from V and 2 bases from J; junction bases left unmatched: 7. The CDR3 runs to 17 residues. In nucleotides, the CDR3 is TGTGCCAGCAGCGTGTCTAGCGGGGGGGCACAACAAGAGACCCAGTACTTC. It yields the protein CASSVSSGGAQQETQYF.

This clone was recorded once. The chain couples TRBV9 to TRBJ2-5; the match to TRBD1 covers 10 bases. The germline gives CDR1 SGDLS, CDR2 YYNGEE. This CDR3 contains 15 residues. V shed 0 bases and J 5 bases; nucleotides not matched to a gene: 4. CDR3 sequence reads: CASSVGQGARETQYF. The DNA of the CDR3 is TGTGCCAGCAGCGTAGGACAGGGGGCGAGGGAGACCCAGTACTTC.

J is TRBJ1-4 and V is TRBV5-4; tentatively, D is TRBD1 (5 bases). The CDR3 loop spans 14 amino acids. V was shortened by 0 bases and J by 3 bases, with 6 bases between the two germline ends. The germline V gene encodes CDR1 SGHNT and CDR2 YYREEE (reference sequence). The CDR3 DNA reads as TGTGCCAGCAGCTTGGCGGGGGCTAATGAAAAACTGTTTTTT. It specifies CASSLAGANEKLFF.

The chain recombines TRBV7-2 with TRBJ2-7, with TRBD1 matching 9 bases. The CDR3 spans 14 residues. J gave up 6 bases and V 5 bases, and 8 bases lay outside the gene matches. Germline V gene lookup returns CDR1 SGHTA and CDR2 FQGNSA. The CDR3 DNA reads TGTGCCAGCAGCATAAGGGACAGGGAAGGCGAGCAGTACTTC. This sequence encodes CASSIRDREGEQYF. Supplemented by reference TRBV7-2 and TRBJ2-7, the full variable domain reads GAGVSQSPSNKVTEKGKDVELRCDPISGHTALYWYRQSLGQGLEFLIYFQGNSAPDKSGLPSDRFSAERTGGSVSTLTIQRTQQEDSAVYLCASSIRDREGEQYFGPGTRLTVT.

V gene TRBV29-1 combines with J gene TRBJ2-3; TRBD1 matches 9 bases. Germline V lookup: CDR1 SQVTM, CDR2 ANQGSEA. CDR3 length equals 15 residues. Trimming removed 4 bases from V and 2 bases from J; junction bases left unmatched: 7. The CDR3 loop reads CSVGRDRALTDTQYF. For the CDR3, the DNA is TGCAGCGTTGGGCGGGACAGGGCCCTCACAGATACGCAGTATTTT.

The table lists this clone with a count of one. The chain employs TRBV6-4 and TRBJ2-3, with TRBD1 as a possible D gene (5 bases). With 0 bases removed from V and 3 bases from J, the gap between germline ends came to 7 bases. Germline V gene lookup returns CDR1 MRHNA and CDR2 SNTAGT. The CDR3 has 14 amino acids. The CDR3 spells CASSDSGRTDTQYF. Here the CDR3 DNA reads TGTGCCAGCAGTGACTCGGGGCGGACAGATACGCAGTATTTT.

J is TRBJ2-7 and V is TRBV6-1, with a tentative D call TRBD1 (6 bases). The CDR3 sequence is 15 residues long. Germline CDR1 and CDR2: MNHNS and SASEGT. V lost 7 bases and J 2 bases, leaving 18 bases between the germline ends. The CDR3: CASNPQGLGPYEQYF. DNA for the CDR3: TGTGCCAGCAACCCACAGGGATTAGGGCCCTACGAGCAGTACTTC.

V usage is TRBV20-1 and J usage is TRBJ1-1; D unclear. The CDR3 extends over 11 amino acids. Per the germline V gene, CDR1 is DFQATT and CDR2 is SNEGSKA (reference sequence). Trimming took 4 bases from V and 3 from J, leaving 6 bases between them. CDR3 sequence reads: CSANLDTEAFF. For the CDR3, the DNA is TGCAGTGCTAACTTGGACACTGAAGCTTTCTTT.

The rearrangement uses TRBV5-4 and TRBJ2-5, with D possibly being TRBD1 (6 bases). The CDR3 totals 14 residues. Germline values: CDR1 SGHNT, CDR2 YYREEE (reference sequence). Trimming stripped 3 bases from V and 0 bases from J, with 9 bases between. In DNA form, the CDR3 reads TGTGCCAGCAGCTCTGGACAGCACCAAGAGACCCAGTACTTC. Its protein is CASSSGQHQETQYF.

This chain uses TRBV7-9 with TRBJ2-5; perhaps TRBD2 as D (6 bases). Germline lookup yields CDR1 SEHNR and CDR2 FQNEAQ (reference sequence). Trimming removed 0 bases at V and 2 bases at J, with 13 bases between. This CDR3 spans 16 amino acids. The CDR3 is CASSLAVGGGQETQYF. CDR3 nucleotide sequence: TGTGCCAGCAGCTTAGCTGTGGGGGGTGGTCAAGAGACCCAGTACTTC.

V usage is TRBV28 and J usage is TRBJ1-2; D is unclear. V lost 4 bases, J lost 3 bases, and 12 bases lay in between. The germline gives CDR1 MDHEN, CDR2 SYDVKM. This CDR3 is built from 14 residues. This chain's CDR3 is CASSSPPGHYGYTF. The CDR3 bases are TGTGCCAGCAGTTCCCCCCCAGGTCACTATGGCTACACCTTC.

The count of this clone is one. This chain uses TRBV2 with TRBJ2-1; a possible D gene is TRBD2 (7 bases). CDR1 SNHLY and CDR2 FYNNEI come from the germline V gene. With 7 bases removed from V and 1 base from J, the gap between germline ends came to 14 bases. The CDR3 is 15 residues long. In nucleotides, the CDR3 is TGTGCCAGCACCGAGGGGGGGGGATCCTACAATGAGCAGTTCTTC. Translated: CASTEGGGSYNEQFF.

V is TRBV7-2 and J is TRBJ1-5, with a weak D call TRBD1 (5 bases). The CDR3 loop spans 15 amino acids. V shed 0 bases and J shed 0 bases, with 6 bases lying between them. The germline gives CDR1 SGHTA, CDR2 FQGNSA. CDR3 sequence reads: CASSLAGHSNQPQHF. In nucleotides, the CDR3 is TGTGCCAGCAGCTTAGCAGGACATAGCAATCAGCCCCAGCATTTT.

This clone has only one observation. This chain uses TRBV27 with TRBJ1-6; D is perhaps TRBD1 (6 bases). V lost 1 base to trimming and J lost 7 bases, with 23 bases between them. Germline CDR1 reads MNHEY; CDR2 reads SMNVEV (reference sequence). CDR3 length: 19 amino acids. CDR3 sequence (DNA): TGTGCCAGCAGTTTATTTGGTGGAGGACAGCCCAGAAAGAATTCACCCCTCCACTTT. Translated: CASSLFGGGQPRKNSPLHF.

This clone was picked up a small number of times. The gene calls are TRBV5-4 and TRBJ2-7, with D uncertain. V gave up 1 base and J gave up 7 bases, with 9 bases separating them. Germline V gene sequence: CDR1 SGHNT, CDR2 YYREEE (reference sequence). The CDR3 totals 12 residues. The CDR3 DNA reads TGTGCCAGCAGCTTGTTTTCGGGTGAGCAGTACTTC. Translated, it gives CASSLFSGEQYF.

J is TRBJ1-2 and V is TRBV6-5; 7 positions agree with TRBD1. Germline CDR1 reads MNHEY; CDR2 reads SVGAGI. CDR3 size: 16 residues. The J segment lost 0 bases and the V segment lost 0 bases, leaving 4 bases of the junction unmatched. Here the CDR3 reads CASSYSTGAPNYGYTF. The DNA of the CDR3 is TGTGCCAGCAGTTACTCCACAGGGGCCCCTAACTATGGCTACACCTTC.

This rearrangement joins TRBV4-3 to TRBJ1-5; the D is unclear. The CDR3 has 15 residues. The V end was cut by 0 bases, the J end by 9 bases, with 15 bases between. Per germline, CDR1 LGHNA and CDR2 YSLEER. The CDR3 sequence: CASSQDLDPWRPQHF. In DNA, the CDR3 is TGCGCCAGCAGCCAAGATTTAGATCCTTGGAGGCCCCAGCATTTT.

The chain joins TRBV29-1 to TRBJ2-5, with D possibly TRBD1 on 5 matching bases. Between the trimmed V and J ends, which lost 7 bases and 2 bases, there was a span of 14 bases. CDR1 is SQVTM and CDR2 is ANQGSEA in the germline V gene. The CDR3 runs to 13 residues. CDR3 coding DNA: TGCAGCGCACCCTCCAGGGAACAAGAGACCCAGTACTTC. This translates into CSAPSREQETQYF.

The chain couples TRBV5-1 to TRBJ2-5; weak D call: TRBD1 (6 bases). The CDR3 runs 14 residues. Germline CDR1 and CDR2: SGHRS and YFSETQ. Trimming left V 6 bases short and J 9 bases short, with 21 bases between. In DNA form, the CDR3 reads TGCGCCAGCACCTCAGGGGACCCAAAGGGGGCCCAGTACTTC. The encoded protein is CASTSGDPKGAQYF.

The CDR3, as DNA: TGTGCCAGCAGCCAAGACGGGGGGCACCCCTCCTACAATGAGCAGTTCTTC. It specifies CASSQDGGHPSYNEQFF. The J gene is TRBJ2-1, the V gene TRBV4-2; D perhaps matches TRBD2 (7 bases). V was trimmed by 0 bases and J by 0 bases, leaving 12 bases between them. CDR1 and CDR2 (germline): LGHNA, YNFKEQ. CDR3 length: 17 residues.

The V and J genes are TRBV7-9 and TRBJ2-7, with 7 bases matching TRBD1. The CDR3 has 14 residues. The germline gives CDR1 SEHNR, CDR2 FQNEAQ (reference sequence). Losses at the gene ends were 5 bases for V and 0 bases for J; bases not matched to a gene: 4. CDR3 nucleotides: TGTGCCAGCAGCACCCGGGACAGCTCCTACGAGCAGTACTTC. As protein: CASSTRDSSYEQYF.